This T cell receptor (beta chain) originates from a study of blood T cell repertoires in COVID-19. Turning to the study itself: Sites across the United States, Italy and Spain contributed samples from acute and convalescent COVID-19. T cells, B-cell-depleted T cells, or PBMCs provided the cDNA or gDNA that served as material.

Source study methods: Amplification of reference gene primers provided the estimated nucleated cell counts. Clones were sequenced by immunoSEQ multiplex PCR, and TCRdb holds only the in-frame ones, with some missing. V and J calls and clone size are as listed in that table; D and trimming were resolved from the DNA. This table holds some 93,000 clones, 85% found once. CDR3 length equals 14 residues. V was clipped by 3 bases and J by 0 bases, with 7 bases between them. Germline V gene sequence: CDR1 SGHNT, CDR2 YENEEA. The sample was peripheral blood. V usage is TRBV11-3 and J usage is TRBJ2-3, with D hard to call. This sequence originates from a man in his sixties with acute or convalescent COVID-19. The CDR3 DNA sequence: TGTGCCAGCAGCTTTGGGCCCAGCACAGATACGCAGTATTTT. Encoded protein: CASSFGPSTDTQYF.